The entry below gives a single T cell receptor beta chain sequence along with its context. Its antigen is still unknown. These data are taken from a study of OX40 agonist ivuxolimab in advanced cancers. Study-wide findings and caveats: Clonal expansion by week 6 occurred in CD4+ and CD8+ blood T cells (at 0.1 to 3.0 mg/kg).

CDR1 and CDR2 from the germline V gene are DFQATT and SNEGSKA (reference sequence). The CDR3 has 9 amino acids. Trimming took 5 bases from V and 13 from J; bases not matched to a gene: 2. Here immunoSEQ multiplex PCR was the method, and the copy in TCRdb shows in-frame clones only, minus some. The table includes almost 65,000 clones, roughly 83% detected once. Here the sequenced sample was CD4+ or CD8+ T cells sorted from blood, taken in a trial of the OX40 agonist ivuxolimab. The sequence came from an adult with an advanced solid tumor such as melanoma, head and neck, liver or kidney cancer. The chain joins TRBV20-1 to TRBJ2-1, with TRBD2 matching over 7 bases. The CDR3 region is CSAPGGQFF. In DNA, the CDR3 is TGCAGTGCTCCGGGGGGTCAGTTCTTC.